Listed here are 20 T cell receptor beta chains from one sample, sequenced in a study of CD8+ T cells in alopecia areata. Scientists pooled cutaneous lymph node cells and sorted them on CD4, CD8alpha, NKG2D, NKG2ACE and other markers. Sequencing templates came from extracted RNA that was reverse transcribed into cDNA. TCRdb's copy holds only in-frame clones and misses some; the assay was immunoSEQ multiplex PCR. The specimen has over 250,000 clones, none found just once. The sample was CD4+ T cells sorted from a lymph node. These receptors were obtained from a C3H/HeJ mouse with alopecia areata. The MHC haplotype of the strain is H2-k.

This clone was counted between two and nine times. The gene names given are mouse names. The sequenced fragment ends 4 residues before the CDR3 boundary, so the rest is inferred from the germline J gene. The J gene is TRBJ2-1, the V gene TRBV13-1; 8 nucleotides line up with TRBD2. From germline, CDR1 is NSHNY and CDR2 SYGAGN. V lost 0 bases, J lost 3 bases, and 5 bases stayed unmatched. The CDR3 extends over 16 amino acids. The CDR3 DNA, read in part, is TGTGCCAGCAGTGATGCATTCGGGGGGGCCTATGCT. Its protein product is CASSDAFGGAYA. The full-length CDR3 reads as CASSDAFGGAYAEQFF.

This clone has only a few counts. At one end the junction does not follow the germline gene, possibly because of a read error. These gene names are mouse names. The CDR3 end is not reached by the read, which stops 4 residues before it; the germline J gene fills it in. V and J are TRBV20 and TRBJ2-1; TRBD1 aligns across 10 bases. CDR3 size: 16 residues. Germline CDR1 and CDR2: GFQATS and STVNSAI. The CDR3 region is CGAWDRGWINYAEQFF. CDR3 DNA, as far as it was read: TGTGGTGCTTGGGACAGGGGATGGATAAACTATGCT.

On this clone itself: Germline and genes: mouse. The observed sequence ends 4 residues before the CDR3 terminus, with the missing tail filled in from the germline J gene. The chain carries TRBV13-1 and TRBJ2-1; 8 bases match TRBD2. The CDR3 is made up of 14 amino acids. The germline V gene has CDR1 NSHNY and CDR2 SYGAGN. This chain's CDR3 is CASSALGGKAEQFF. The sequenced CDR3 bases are TGTGCCAGCAGTGCTCTGGGGGGAAAGGCT.

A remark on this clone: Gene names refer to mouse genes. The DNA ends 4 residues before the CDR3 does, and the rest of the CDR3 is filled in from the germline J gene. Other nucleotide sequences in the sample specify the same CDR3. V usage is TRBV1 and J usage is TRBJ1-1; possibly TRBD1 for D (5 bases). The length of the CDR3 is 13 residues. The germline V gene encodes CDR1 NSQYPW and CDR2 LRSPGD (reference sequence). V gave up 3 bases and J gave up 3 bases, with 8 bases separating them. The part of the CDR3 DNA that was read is TGCACCTGCAGTGCGAGGGGTGACACA. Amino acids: CTCSARGDT. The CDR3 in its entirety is CTCSARGDTEVFF.

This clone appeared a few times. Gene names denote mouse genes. This CDR3 reads CASGDGGTKDTQYF. CDR3 bases read: TGTGCCAGCGGTGATGGGGGGACAAAAGAC. This chain uses TRBV13-2 with TRBJ2-5, with D perhaps TRBD1 (6 bases). The read is 4 residues too short to cover the CDR3 end, so that end is filled in from the germline J gene. Germline V gene lookup returns CDR1 NNHNN and CDR2 SYGAGS (reference sequence). The CDR3 consists of 14 residues.

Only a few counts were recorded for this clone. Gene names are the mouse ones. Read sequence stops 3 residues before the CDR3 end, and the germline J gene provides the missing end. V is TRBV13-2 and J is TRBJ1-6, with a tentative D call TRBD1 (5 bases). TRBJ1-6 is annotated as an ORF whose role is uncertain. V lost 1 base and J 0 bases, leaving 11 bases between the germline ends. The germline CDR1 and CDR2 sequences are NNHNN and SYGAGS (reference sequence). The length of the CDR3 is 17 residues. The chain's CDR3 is CASGDPGQISYNSPLYF. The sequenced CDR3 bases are TGTGCCAGCGGTGATCCCGGACAAATTTCCTATAATTCGCCC.

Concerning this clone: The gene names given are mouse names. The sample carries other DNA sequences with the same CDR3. The CDR3 spells CASGDAGTGGPGQLYF. CDR3 DNA (partial): TGTGCCAGCGGTGATGCGGGGACTGGGGGGCCCGGG. The rearrangement links TRBV13-2 to TRBJ2-2, with 12 nucleotides matching TRBD2. The CDR3 extends 4 residues past the end of the read, so its final part is completed from the germline J gene. Germline trimming cut 0 bases from V and 6 bases from J; bases unmatched to any gene: 3. Germline CDR1 NNHNN, CDR2 SYGAGS (reference sequence). The CDR3 is 16 amino acids.

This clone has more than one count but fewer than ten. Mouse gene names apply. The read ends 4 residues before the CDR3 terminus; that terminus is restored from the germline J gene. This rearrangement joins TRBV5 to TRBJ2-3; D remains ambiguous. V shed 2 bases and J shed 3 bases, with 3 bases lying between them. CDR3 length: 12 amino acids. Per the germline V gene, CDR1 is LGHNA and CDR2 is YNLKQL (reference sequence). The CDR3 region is CASSQQAETLYF. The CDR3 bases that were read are TGTGCCAGCAGCCAACAAGCAGAA.

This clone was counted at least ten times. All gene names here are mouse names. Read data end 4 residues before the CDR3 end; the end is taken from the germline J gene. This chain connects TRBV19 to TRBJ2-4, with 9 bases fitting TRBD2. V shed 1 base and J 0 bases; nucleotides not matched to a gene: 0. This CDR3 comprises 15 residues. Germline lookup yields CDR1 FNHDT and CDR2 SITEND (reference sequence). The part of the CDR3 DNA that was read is TGTGCCAGCAGTATAACTGGGGGGAGTCAAAAC. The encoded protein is CASSITGGSQN. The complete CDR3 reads CASSITGGSQNTLYF.

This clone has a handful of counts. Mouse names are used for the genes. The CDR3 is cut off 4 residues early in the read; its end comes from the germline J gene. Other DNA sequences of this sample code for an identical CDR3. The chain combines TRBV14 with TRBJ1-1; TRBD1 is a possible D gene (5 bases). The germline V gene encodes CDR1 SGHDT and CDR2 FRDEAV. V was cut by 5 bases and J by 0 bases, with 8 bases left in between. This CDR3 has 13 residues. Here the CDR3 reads CASSPGQNTEVFF. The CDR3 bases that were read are TGTGCCAGCAGCCCGGGACAGAACACA.

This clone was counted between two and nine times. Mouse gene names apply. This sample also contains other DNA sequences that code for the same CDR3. This chain's CDR3 is CASSIQYNSPLYF. CDR3 DNA (partial): TGTGCCAGCAGTATACAGTATAATTCGCCC. V usage is TRBV19 and J usage is TRBJ1-6; D gene uncertain. Sequencing ends 3 residues short of the CDR3 end; the germline J gene provides the rest. TRBJ1-6 falls under the ORF class, with uncertain function. Between the trimmed V and J ends, which lost 1 base and 4 bases, there was a span of 3 bases. CDR1 and CDR2 (germline): FNHDT, SITEND (reference sequence). The CDR3 loop spans 13 amino acids.

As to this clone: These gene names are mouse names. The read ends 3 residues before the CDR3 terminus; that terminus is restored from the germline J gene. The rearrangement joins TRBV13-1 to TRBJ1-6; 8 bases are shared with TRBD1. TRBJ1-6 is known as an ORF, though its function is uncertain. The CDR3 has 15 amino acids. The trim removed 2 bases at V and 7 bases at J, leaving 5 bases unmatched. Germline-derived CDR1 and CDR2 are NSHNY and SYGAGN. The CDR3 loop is CASSEAGGRNSPLYF. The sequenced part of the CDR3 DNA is TGTGCCAGCAGTGAGGCAGGGGGCAGAAATTCGCCC.

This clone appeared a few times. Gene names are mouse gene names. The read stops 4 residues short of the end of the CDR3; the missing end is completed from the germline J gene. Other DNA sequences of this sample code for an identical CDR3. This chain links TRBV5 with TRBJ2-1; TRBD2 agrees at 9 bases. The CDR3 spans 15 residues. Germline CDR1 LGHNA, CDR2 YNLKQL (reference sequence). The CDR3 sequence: CASSQVGGAEAEQFF. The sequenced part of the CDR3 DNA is TGTGCCAGCAGCCAAGTTGGGGGGGCCGAGGCT.

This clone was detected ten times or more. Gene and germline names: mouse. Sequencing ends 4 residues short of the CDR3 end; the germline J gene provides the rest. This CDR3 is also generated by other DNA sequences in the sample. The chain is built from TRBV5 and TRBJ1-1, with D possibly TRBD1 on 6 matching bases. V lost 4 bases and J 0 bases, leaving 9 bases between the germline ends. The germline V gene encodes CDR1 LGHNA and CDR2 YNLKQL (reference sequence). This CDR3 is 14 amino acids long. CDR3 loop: CASSPGTTNTEVFF. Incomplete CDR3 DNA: TGTGCCAGCAGCCCCGGGACAACAAACACA.

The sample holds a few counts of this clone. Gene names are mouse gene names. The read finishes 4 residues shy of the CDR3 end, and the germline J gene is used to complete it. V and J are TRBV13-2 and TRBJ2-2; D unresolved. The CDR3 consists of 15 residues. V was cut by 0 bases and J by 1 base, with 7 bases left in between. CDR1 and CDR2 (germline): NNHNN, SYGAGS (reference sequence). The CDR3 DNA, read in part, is TGTGCCAGCGGTGATGGCAGGAGAAACACCGGG. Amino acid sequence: CASGDGRRNTG. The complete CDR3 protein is CASGDGRRNTGQLYF.

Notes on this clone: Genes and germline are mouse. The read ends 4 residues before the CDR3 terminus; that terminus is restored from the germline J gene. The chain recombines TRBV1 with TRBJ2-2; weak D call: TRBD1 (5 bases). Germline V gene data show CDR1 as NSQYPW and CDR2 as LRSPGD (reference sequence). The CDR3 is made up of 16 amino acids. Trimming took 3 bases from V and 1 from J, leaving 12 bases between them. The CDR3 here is CTCSAAGYRNTGQLYF. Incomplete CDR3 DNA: TGCACCTGCAGTGCCGCAGGGTATCGAAACACCGGG.

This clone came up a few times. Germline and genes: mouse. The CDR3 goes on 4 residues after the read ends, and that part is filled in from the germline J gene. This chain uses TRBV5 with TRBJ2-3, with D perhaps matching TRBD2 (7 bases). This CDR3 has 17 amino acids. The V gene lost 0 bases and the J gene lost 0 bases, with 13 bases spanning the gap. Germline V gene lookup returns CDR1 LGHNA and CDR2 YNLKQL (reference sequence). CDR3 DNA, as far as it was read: TGTGCCAGCAGCCAAGATCGAGGGGGGCGAAGTGCAGAA. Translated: CASSQDRGGRSAE. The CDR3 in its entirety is CASSQDRGGRSAETLYF.

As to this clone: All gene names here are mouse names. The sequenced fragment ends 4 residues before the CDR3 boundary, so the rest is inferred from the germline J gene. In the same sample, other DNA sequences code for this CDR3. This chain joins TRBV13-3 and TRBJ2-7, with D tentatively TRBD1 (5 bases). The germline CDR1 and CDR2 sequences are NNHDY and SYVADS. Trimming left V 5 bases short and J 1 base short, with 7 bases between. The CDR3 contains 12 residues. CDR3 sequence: CASSGQSYEQYF. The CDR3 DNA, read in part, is TGTGCCAGCAGCGGACAATCCTAT.

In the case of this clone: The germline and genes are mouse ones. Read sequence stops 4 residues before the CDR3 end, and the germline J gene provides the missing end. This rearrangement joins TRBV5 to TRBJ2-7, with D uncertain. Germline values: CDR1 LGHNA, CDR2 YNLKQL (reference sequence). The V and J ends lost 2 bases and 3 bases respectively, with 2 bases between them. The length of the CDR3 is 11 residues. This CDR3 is CASSQFYEQYF. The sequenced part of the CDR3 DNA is TGTGCCAGCAGCCAATTCTAT.

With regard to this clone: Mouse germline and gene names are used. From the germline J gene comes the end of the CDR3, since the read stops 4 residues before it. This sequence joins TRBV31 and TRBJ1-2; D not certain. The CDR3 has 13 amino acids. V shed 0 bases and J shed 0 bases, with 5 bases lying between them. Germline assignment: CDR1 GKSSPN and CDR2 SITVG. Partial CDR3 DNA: TGTGCCTGGAGTCTCCGTACAAACTCC. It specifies CAWSLRTNS. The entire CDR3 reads CAWSLRTNSDYTF.